The clone carrying this T cell receptor (beta chain) has at least ten counts. The data derive from a study of neurological immune-mediated disorders. Using its own MiXCR run on the 5' RACE reads, TCRdb lists one record per CDR3 protein. Here the sample spans approximately 46,000 distinct CDR3 sequences, approximately 10% being singletons. Sequencing was performed on PBMCs. This TCR was sampled from a man between 65 and 85 years old with HTLV-1-associated myelopathy (HAM/TSP).

For the CDR3, the DNA is TGTGCCAGCACCGACTTGACCGGGGAGCTGTTTTTT. The encoded protein is CASTDLTGELFF. V is TRBV11-2 and J is TRBJ2-2, with D hard to call. The CDR3 covers 12 residues. CDR1 is SGHAT, CDR2 FQNNGV, per germline. The V gene lost 7 bases and the J gene lost 5 bases, with 8 bases spanning the gap.